The 22 T cell receptor beta chains below come from one sample, sequenced in a study of CD8 T cells in Susac syndrome. When the RNA was reverse transcribed, random hexamers were used with an input of roughly 0.5 to 1 ug. TCRdb processed the immunoSEQ multiplex PCR reads anew with MiXCR; each CDR3 protein has one entry. The sample shows 350,000 to 550,000 distinct CDR3 sequences, more than 70% of them seen only once. The sample consisted of CD8+ T cells from PBMCs. The receptor set was obtained from a human donor with multiple sclerosis.

This chain connects TRBV5-1 to TRBJ1-2; 8 bases are a match to TRBD1. This CDR3 has 16 residues. Per germline, CDR1 SGHRS and CDR2 YFSETQ. After removal of 4 bases from V and 4 bases from J, the junction contained 12 bases not matched to a gene. The CDR3 coding sequence is TGCGCCAGCAGCCGGGGGACAGGCGACTATATCTATGGCTACACCTTC. It yields the protein CASSRGTGDYIYGYTF.

The chain uses TRBV2 and TRBJ2-3; 8 positions match TRBD1. The CDR3 has 16 residues. V lost 0 bases and J lost 2; bases outside the gene matches: 4. In germline, CDR1 is SNHLY, CDR2 FYNNEI. The CDR3: CASSEAYRGTTDTQYF. The CDR3 coding sequence is TGTGCCAGCAGTGAAGCCTACAGGGGGACCACAGATACGCAGTATTTT. Full variable domain (outside the CDR3, taken from reference TRBV2 and TRBJ2-3): EPEVTQTPSHQVTQMGQEVILRCVPISNHLYFYWYRQILGQKVEFLVSFYNNEISEKSEIFDDQFSVERPDGSNFTLKIRSTKLEDSAMYFCASSEAYRGTTDTQYFGPGTRLTVL.

This chain connects TRBV13 to TRBJ1-6; D gene ambiguous. Trimming stripped 2 bases from V and 0 bases from J, with 8 bases between. Germline V gene data show CDR1 as PRHDT and CDR2 as FYEKMQ (reference sequence). The CDR3 extends over 16 amino acids. CDR3 nucleotide sequence: TGTGCCAGCAGCTTACGGGATAGCTCCTATAATTCACCCCTCCACTTT. Protein product: CASSLRDSSYNSPLHF. Together with reference TRBV13 and TRBJ1-6, the CDR3 gives the full variable domain: AAGVIQSPRHLIKEKRETATLKCYPIPRHDTVYWYQQGPGQDPQFLISFYEKMQSDKGSIPDRFSAQQFSDYHSELNMSSLELGDSALYFCASSLRDSSYNSPLHFGNGTRLTVT.

DNA for the CDR3: TGTGCCAGCTCCCTTGTCGGGGGGGAATCCTACAATGAGCAGTTCTTC. Protein product: CASSLVGGESYNEQFF. The chain joins TRBV6-1 to TRBJ2-1; TRBD2 agrees at 8 bases. The CDR3 is 16 amino acids. The junction had 10 bases not matched to a gene; V was cut back by 8 bases and J by 1 base. CDR1 MNHNS and CDR2 SASEGT come from the germline V gene.

This clonotype was picked up one time. The V gene is TRBV2, the J gene TRBJ2-7; D may correspond to TRBD1 or TRBD2 (5 bases each). The CDR3 has 15 residues. V lost 2 bases to trimming and J lost 5 bases, with 16 bases between them. Germline V CDR1 and CDR2: SNHLY, FYNNEI. CDR3 bases: TGTGCCAGCAGTGAAAGGGACCCCTTCCCCCACGAGCAGTACTTC. The encoded protein is CASSERDPFPHEQYF.

J is TRBJ1-1 and V is TRBV27, with 7 positions matching TRBD1. In germline, CDR1 is MNHEY, CDR2 SMNVEV (reference sequence). J was trimmed by 3 bases and V by 2 bases; bases with no gene match: 3. This CDR3 is built from 14 residues. CDR3 loop: CASSLGGQYTEAFF. CDR3 in DNA: TGTGCCAGCAGTTTAGGGGGACAGTACACTGAAGCTTTCTTT.

The rearrangement joins TRBV2 to TRBJ2-1; tentative D call: TRBD1 (6 bases). CDR3 length: 13 residues. V lost 9 bases to trimming and J lost 6 bases, with 15 bases between them. Germline lookup yields CDR1 SNHLY and CDR2 FYNNEI. The CDR3 nucleotides are TGTGCCAGTAGGACAGCCTACCTCAATGAGCAGTTCTTC. Translating gives CASRTAYLNEQFF. The entire variable domain, with the rest obtained from reference TRBV2 and TRBJ2-1, is as follows: EPEVTQTPSHQVTQMGQEVILRCVPISNHLYFYWYRQILGQKVEFLVSFYNNEISEKSEIFDDQFSVERPDGSNFTLKIRSTKLEDSAMYFCASRTAYLNEQFFGPGTRLTVL.

In its sample, this clonotype was seen once. The V and J genes are TRBV29-1 and TRBJ2-1; D may match TRBD1 or TRBD2 (6 bases each). Looked up from germline, CDR1 is SQVTM and CDR2 is ANQGSEA. Trimming took 6 bases from V and 7 from J, leaving 16 bases between them. This CDR3 comprises 13 residues. The CDR3 spells CSVAGGRANEQFF. CDR3 nucleotide sequence: TGCAGCGTCGCCGGGGGCAGGGCGAATGAGCAGTTCTTC.

This clonotype was observed a handful of times. J is TRBJ2-7 and V is TRBV11-2; D not resolved. CDR3 size: 12 residues. CDR1 and CDR2 from the germline V gene are SGHAT and FQNNGV. V was trimmed by 6 bases and J by 2 bases, leaving 8 bases between them. CDR3 nucleotides: TGTGCCAGCAGGGGTCCAACCTACGAGCAGTACTTC. This codes for CASRGPTYEQYF.

The chain employs TRBV19 and TRBJ2-1; the D gene is possibly TRBD1 (5 bases). Trimming shortened V by 3 bases and J by 2 bases, and 11 bases separated the two germline ends. The CDR3 length is 15 residues. The germline CDR1 and CDR2 sequences are LNHDA and SQIVND (reference sequence). CDR3 in amino acids: CASSIIQGAYNEQFF. The CDR3 coding sequence is TGTGCCAGTAGTATCATTCAGGGCGCCTACAATGAGCAGTTCTTC.

The V call is TRBV4-1, the J call TRBJ1-4; unclear D gene. Trimming took off 1 base at V and 8 bases at J, with 8 bases between the two ends. The CDR3 has 13 amino acids. Germline V gene data show CDR1 as MGHRA and CDR2 as YSYEKL. In DNA form, the CDR3 reads TGCGCCAGCAGCCAAGTTAACACCGAAAAACTGTTTTTT. Translating it yields CASSQVNTEKLFF.

The chain couples TRBV27 to TRBJ2-1; the match to TRBD2 covers 9 bases. The germline V gene encodes CDR1 MNHEY and CDR2 SMNVEV (reference sequence). V gave up 6 bases and J gave up 7 bases; unmatched junction bases: 7. The CDR3 consists of 14 residues. CDR3 amino acids: CASSLAGGINEQFF. The CDR3 DNA sequence: TGTGCCAGCAGCCTGGCGGGGGGGATAAATGAGCAGTTCTTC.

The chain is built from TRBV4-1 and TRBJ1-1; D remains unclear. The germline V gene encodes CDR1 MGHRA and CDR2 YSYEKL. The CDR3 has 16 residues. Between the trimmed V and J ends, which lost 1 base and 1 base, there was a span of 13 bases. CDR3 residues: CASSQGPIQRNTEAFF. CDR3 sequence (DNA): TGCGCCAGCAGCCAAGGACCGATACAGAGGAACACTGAAGCTTTCTTT.

The chain links TRBV19 to TRBJ2-1; 8 bases map to TRBD2. The CDR3 covers 19 residues. The ends lost 0 bases at V and 4 bases at J; junction bases unmatched: 14. Germline V gives CDR1 LNHDA, CDR2 SQIVND (reference sequence). CDR3 sequence (DNA): TGTGCCAGTAGTATAGATCGACGGAGCGGGGGATTTAGTTACAATGAGCAGTTCTTC. The encoded protein is CASSIDRRSGGFSYNEQFF.

The chain has TRBV12-3 or TRBV12-4 and TRBJ2-4, with 8 positions matching TRBD1. The CDR3 is 13 residues long. V dropped 6 bases and J dropped 9; count of bases not matched to a gene: 7. The DNA of the CDR3 is TGTGCCAGCAGCCCTGGGACAGGCGGCATTCAGTACTTC. It specifies CASSPGTGGIQYF.

The chain recombines TRBV12-3 or TRBV12-4 with TRBJ1-1; D possibly corresponds to TRBD1 (6 bases). The CDR3 consists of 16 residues. V was trimmed by 5 bases and J by 2 bases, leaving 18 bases between them. The CDR3 DNA follows: TGTGCCAGCAGTGCCACGGGGGCTCACTCAAACACTGAAGCTTTCTTT. Encoded protein: CASSATGAHSNTEAFF.

This clonotype has only one observation. This sequence joins TRBV27 and TRBJ2-5, with D hard to call. Trimming pared 8 bases from V and 5 bases from J, leaving 18 bases between. This CDR3 is built from 14 residues. The germline CDR1 and CDR2 sequences are MNHEY and SMNVEV (reference sequence). Here the CDR3 DNA reads TGTGCCAGCGGTCCAATGGGATCCGGGGAGACCCAGTACTTC. Amino acid sequence: CASGPMGSGETQYF.

The genes are TRBV4-1 and TRBJ1-2, with 7 bases that match TRBD1. Germline CDR1 reads MGHRA; CDR2 reads YSYEKL. Trimming removed 0 bases from V and 4 bases from J; junction bases left unmatched: 5. This CDR3 is 15 amino acids long. The CDR3 reads CASSQESGQRYGYTF. The CDR3 bases are TGCGCCAGCAGCCAAGAGTCGGGACAGCGCTATGGCTACACCTTC.

This rearrangement joins TRBV7-9 to TRBJ2-1, with 11 bases identical to TRBD2. V was clipped by 4 bases and J by 0 bases; unmatched bases: 8. There are 18 residues in the CDR3. Germline assignment: CDR1 SEHNR and CDR2 FQNEAQ (reference sequence). Here the CDR3 reads CASSSLAGGKVSYNEQFF. CDR3 in DNA: TGTGCCAGCAGCTCCCTAGCGGGAGGAAAAGTCTCCTACAATGAGCAGTTCTTC. Full variable domain (rest looked up from reference TRBV7-9 and TRBJ2-1): DTGVSQNPRHKITKRGQNVTFRCDPISEHNRLYWYRQTLGQGPEFLTYFQNEAQLEKSRLLSDRFSAERPKGSFSTLEIQRTEQGDSAMYLCASSSLAGGKVSYNEQFFGPGTRLTVL.

V and J are TRBV10-3 and TRBJ1-1, with TRBD1 as a possible D gene (5 bases). There are 14 residues in the CDR3. Germline CDR1 reads ENHRY; CDR2 reads SYGVKD. Trimming pared 4 bases from V and 4 bases from J, leaving 13 bases between. As DNA, the CDR3 is TGTGCCATCAGTGTCGACAGTGAGGTCACTGAAGCTTTCTTT. As protein: CAISVDSEVTEAFF.

The chain joins TRBV19 to TRBJ2-3; the D is unclear. Germline loops: CDR1 LNHDA, CDR2 SQIVND (reference sequence). The CDR3 runs 14 residues. V lost 3 bases to trimming and J lost 4 bases, with 11 bases between them. The CDR3 reads CASSIGSRSDTQYF. DNA for the CDR3: TGTGCCAGTAGTATCGGTTCTCGCTCAGATACGCAGTATTTT.

This clonotype has only one observation. This rearrangement joins TRBV19 to TRBJ1-1, with D perhaps TRBD1 (5 bases). CDR1 and CDR2 (germline): LNHDA, SQIVND (reference sequence). There are 13 residues in the CDR3. Trimming removed 5 bases at V and 1 base at J, with 8 bases between. For the CDR3, the DNA is TGTGCCAGTAGTGGCAGGGAGAACACTGAAGCTTTCTTT. Encoded protein: CASSGRENTEAFF.